Presented here are 25 T cell receptor beta chains from one specimen sequenced in a study of technical replicates of blood from a handful of donors (dated by TCRdb to 2017 to 2019). Library construction relied on the immunoSEQ multiplex PCR assay. TCRdb mirrors the immuneACCESS table, restricted to in-frame sequences. Some clones are absent from its copies; in checked studies, under half trace to an unresolved V gene, and the reason for the others is unknown. Within this sample are fewer than 90,000 clones, with roughly 93% of them counted one time only. The leading ten clones occupy about 0.23% of the sample. Sequencing was carried out using T cells isolated from PBMCs. The receptors were gathered from a human donor in good health.

This chain joins TRBV10-3 and TRBJ1-1; D not resolved. V lost 5 bases to trimming and J lost 0 bases, with 10 bases between them. Germline CDR1 reads ENHRY; CDR2 reads SYGVKD. This CDR3 has 14 amino acids. The CDR3 region is CAISLTTLNTEAFF. The CDR3 DNA follows: TGTGCCATCAGTTTAACAACGCTGAACACTGAAGCTTTCTTT.

This clone was seen just once. CDR3 sequence reads: CASSMALGALGEQYF. CDR3 DNA sequence: TGTGCCAGTAGTATGGCTCTTGGAGCCCTCGGGGAGCAGTACTTC. The chain joins TRBV19 to TRBJ2-7; unclear D gene. Trimming removed 3 bases from V and 7 bases from J, with 19 bases in between. Germline values: CDR1 LNHDA, CDR2 SQIVND (reference sequence). The CDR3 is 15 residues long.

The chain is built from TRBV5-4 and TRBJ1-1; D might be TRBD1 (5 bases). With 1 base removed from V and 5 bases from J, the gap between germline ends came to 18 bases. Germline values: CDR1 SGHNT, CDR2 YYREEE (reference sequence). CDR3 size: 16 residues. CDR3 sequence: CASSLSVGTVWTEAFF. The CDR3 nucleotides are TGTGCCAGCAGCTTGTCGGTGGGGACTGTATGGACTGAAGCTTTCTTT.

The gene calls are TRBV9 and TRBJ2-3; 8 nucleotides match TRBD2. The CDR3 covers 19 residues. CDR1 and CDR2 (germline): SGDLS, YYNGEE. V was clipped by 4 bases and J by 3 bases; unmatched bases: 19. CDR3 in DNA: TGTGCCAGCAGCCCGGTACGGGAGGGGCCCCTTCTACGTACAGATACGCAGTATTTT. The encoded protein is CASSPVREGPLLRTDTQYF.

This sequence joins TRBV30 and TRBJ2-7; a weak D match, TRBD2 (5 bases). The V gene's germline CDR1 is GTSNPN and CDR2 SVGIG (reference sequence). This CDR3 is 14 amino acids long. The ends were cut back, 1 base at V and 2 bases at J, with 12 bases in the middle. The CDR3: CAWSGTVRAYEQYF. The CDR3 region has the DNA TGTGCCTGGAGTGGGACTGTCCGGGCCTACGAGCAGTACTTC.

This chain joins TRBV7-2 and TRBJ2-7, with 8 nucleotides matching TRBD2. Trimming at V came to 2 bases and at J to 3 bases, leaving 12 bases not matched to a gene. This CDR3 region has 17 residues. Germline assignment: CDR1 SGHTA and CDR2 FQGNSA. The CDR3 coding sequence is TGTGCCAGCAGCTTATGGGCTGGGCGGGGGGCGAGCTACGAGCAGTACTTC. It specifies CASSLWAGRGASYEQYF.

The CDR3 spells CAWSGQVYSNQPQHF. The CDR3 DNA sequence: TGTGCCTGGAGTGGACAGGTCTATAGCAATCAGCCCCAGCATTTT. The chain couples TRBV30 to TRBJ1-5, with TRBD1 as a possible D gene (6 bases). This CDR3 is 15 amino acids long. Per germline, CDR1 GTSNPN and CDR2 SVGIG (reference sequence). V gave up 1 base and J gave up 0 bases, with 10 bases separating them. The whole variable domain, remainder taken from reference TRBV30 and TRBJ1-5, is SQTIHQWPATLVQPVGSPLSLECTVEGTSNPNLYWYRQAAGRGLQLLFYSVGIGQISSEVPQNLSASRPQDRQFILSSKKLLLSDSGFYLCAWSGQVYSNQPQHFGDGTRLSIL.

This clone has just one count. The junction departs from the called germline gene at one end, perhaps through a read error. The chain links TRBV30 to TRBJ1-2, with no clear D. There are 15 residues in the CDR3. Per germline, CDR1 GTSNPN and CDR2 SVGIG (reference sequence). CDR3 loop: CSCTQAPSGNYGYTF. The CDR3 region has the DNA TGTTCCTGTACCCAGGCACCTTCTGGAAATTATGGCTACACCTTC.

V is TRBV2 and J is TRBJ2-4, with D perhaps matching TRBD1 (5 bases). This CDR3 spans 12 amino acids. Germline V CDR1 and CDR2: SNHLY, FYNNEI. V lost 9 bases and J lost 6, with 12 bases in between. This chain's CDR3 is CASSTELNIQYF. The CDR3 nucleotides are TGTGCCAGTTCGACAGAACTAAACATTCAGTACTTC.

The rearrangement uses TRBV4-1 and TRBJ2-7; 14 positions agree with TRBD2. The CDR3 contains 19 residues. Germline V CDR1 and CDR2: MGHRA, YSYEKL. Unmatched junction bases numbered 10, after V lost 2 bases and J lost 1 base. The CDR3 sequence is CASSQLGLAGEHKSYEQYF. In nucleotides, the CDR3 is TGCGCCAGCAGCCAATTGGGACTAGCGGGGGAGCATAAATCCTACGAGCAGTACTTC.

The J gene is TRBJ2-1, the V gene TRBV5-1; 8 bases are a match to TRBD2. The CDR3 is 15 amino acids. Germline CDR1 is SGHRS and CDR2 is YFSETQ. J lost 9 bases, V lost 4 bases, and 12 bases had no gene match. DNA for the CDR3: TGCGCCAGCAGCCCGGGGGGGGTTATTGGGTCTGAGCAGTTCTTC. Its translation is CASSPGGVIGSEQFF.

The chain couples TRBV7-6 to TRBJ2-7; tentatively, D is TRBD1 (5 bases). Trimming cost V 2 bases and J 5 bases, with 19 bases left between them. Germline V gives CDR1 SGHVS, CDR2 FNYEAQ. The CDR3 covers 16 residues. The CDR3 DNA sequence: TGTGCCAGCAGCTTAAGCATTTCGCAGGGAACCCACGAGCAGTACTTC. Its protein product is CASSLSISQGTHEQYF.

This clone was seen a single time. V is TRBV7-9 and J is TRBJ1-1, with 9 nucleotides matching TRBD1. From germline, CDR1 is SEHNR and CDR2 FQNEAQ (reference sequence). This CDR3 comprises 16 residues. Unmatched junction bases numbered 13, after V lost 4 bases and J lost 7 bases. Written as DNA, the CDR3 is TGTGCCAGCAGCTCCGGGCTACAGGGGGCGCCCTTTGAAGCTTTCTTT. Protein: CASSSGLQGAPFEAFF.

DNA for the CDR3: TGTGCCAGCTCGCGCGGGGTCACCTCCTACGAGCAGTACTTC. It is translated as CASSRGVTSYEQYF. The chain joins TRBV18 to TRBJ2-7; D may be TRBD2 (6 bases). Germline V gene data show CDR1 as KGHSH and CDR2 as LQKENI. The CDR3 runs to 14 residues. The V and J ends lost 6 bases and 0 bases respectively, with 12 bases between them.

V usage is TRBV5-1 and J usage is TRBJ2-7; D may be TRBD1 (7 bases). Per the germline V gene, CDR1 is SGHRS and CDR2 is YFSETQ. V was pared by 4 bases and J by 0 bases, with 11 bases between. The CDR3 totals 14 residues. The CDR3 bases are TGCGCCAGCAGCGGGGGGACAGCCTCCTACGAGCAGTACTTC. Its translation is CASSGGTASYEQYF. The variable domain in full, completed from reference TRBV5-1 and TRBJ2-7, reads KAGVTQTPRYLIKTRGQQVTLSCSPISGHRSVSWYQQTPGQGLQFLFEYFSETQRNKGNFPGRFSGRQFSNSRSEMNVSTLELGDSALYLCASSGGTASYEQYFGPGTRLTVT.

This chain connects TRBV11-1 to TRBJ1-2; 9 positions agree with TRBD1. The junction had 12 bases not matched to a gene; V was cut back by 5 bases and J by 8 bases. This CDR3 is 15 amino acids long. CDR1 SGHAT and CDR2 FQDESV come from the germline V gene (reference sequence). The CDR3 loop is CASSSHHRGPKGYTF. CDR3 nucleotide sequence: TGTGCCAGCAGCAGTCACCACAGGGGGCCTAAAGGCTACACCTTC.

The rearrangement uses TRBV28 and TRBJ2-7; 10 bases line up with TRBD2. Unmatched junction bases numbered 8, after V lost 6 bases and J lost 0 bases. Per the germline V gene, CDR1 is MDHEN and CDR2 is SYDVKM. This CDR3 is built from 16 residues. CDR3 residues: CASSLGLADFSYEQYF. As DNA, the CDR3 is TGTGCCAGCAGCCTAGGACTAGCGGACTTCTCCTACGAGCAGTACTTC.

The sample holds one count of this clone. This chain connects TRBV4-1 to TRBJ2-1; 7 bases line up with TRBD2. The CDR3 consists of 16 residues. V gave up 1 base and J gave up 7 bases; unmatched junction bases: 10. Per the germline V gene, CDR1 is MGHRA and CDR2 is YSYEKL. The CDR3 is CASSQGTGGRGNEQFF. As DNA, the CDR3 is TGCGCCAGCAGCCAAGGAACGGGAGGCCGGGGAAATGAGCAGTTCTTC.

This chain links TRBV6-1 with TRBJ1-2, with D possibly matching TRBD1 (5 bases). The germline gives CDR1 MNHNS, CDR2 SASEGT. Deletions cut 4 bases from V and 8 bases from J, with 17 bases between. The CDR3 extends over 14 amino acids. In nucleotides, the CDR3 is TGTGCCAGCAGTGTTGTCCTTGCGGGGGAGGGCTACACCTTC. Translating it yields CASSVVLAGEGYTF.

The rearrangement uses TRBV30 and TRBJ2-3; 8 bases line up with TRBD2. This CDR3 contains 14 residues. Trimming took 0 bases from V and 3 from J; bases not matched to a gene: 2. Germline V gene lookup returns CDR1 GTSNPN and CDR2 SVGIG (reference sequence). This CDR3 is CAWSVQRGTDTQYF. The CDR3 DNA reads as TGTGCCTGGAGTGTACAGCGGGGGACAGATACGCAGTATTTT.

The genes are TRBV7-9 and TRBJ1-2, with 9 positions matching TRBD1. This CDR3 has 17 residues. V dropped 2 bases and J dropped 4; count of bases not matched to a gene: 11. The germline gives CDR1 SEHNR, CDR2 FQNEAQ (reference sequence). The chain's CDR3 is CASSLNLLQGAGYGYTF. The CDR3 DNA sequence: TGTGCCAGCAGCTTAAACCTTTTACAGGGGGCAGGCTATGGCTACACCTTC.

This chain connects TRBV7-8 to TRBJ1-1, with D perhaps matching TRBD1 (6 bases). There are 19 residues in the CDR3. Germline V gene lookup returns CDR1 SGHVS and CDR2 FQNEAQ. With 4 bases removed from V and 1 base from J, the gap between germline ends came to 25 bases. The CDR3 nucleotides are TGTGCCAGCAGCTCTGTGACTGTTTACAGGGCACAAGGGAACACTGAAGCTTTCTTT. Amino acids: CASSSVTVYRAQGNTEAFF. Full variable domain (missing parts from reference TRBV7-8 and TRBJ1-1): GAGVSQSPRYKVAKRGQDVALRCDPISGHVSLFWYQQALGQGPEFLTYFQNEAQLDKSGLPSDRFFAERPEGSVSTLKIQRTQQEDSAVYLCASSSVTVYRAQGNTEAFFGQGTRLTVV.

This chain uses TRBV18 with TRBJ2-3, with TRBD1 as a possible D gene (6 bases). Germline assignment: CDR1 KGHSH and CDR2 LQKENI. CDR3 length equals 15 residues. V was clipped by 2 bases and J by 8 bases, with 17 bases between them. The CDR3 is CASSPVQGELGTQYF. CDR3 nucleotides: TGTGCCAGCTCACCAGTACAGGGAGAGTTAGGTACGCAGTATTTT. Complete variable domain (other parts from reference TRBV18 and TRBJ2-3): NAGVMQNPRHLVRRRGQEARLRCSPMKGHSHVYWYRQLPEEGLKFMVYLQKENIIDESGMPKERFSAEFPKEGPSILRIQQVVRGDSAAYFCASSPVQGELGTQYFGPGTRLTVL.

The V and J genes are TRBV7-6 and TRBJ2-7; TRBD1 might be the D (6 bases). The CDR3 is 15 amino acids. V was cut by 1 base and J by 2 bases, with 12 bases left in between. Germline CDR1 is SGHVS and CDR2 is FNYEAQ. The CDR3 DNA sequence: TGTGCCAGCAGCTTAGTTTCGGGACAAACCTACGAGCAGTACTTC. Its translation: CASSLVSGQTYEQYF. The variable domain in full, completed from reference TRBV7-6 and TRBJ2-7, reads GAGVSQSPRYKVTKRGQDVALRCDPISGHVSLYWYRQALGQGPEFLTYFNYEAQQDKSGLPNDRFSAERPEGSISTLTIQRTEQRDSAMYRCASSLVSGQTYEQYFGPGTRLTVT.

The chain recombines TRBV10-2 with TRBJ2-1, with a tentative D call TRBD1 (6 bases). V was pared by 6 bases and J by 3 bases, with 18 bases between. There are 16 residues in the CDR3. Germline CDR1 WSHSY, CDR2 SAAADI. The CDR3 nucleotides are TGCGCCAGCAGCGTACCGGGACACTTGCTCTACAATGAGCAGTTCTTC. Translation gives CASSVPGHLLYNEQFF.